Below are 25 T cell receptor beta chains sequenced from a single sample in a study of cytomegalovirus exposure and HLA in healthy donors. Primers: 60 Vbeta forward and 13 Jbeta reverse. This table comes from immunoSEQ multiplex PCR, and its TCRdb copy is limited to in-frame clones, with some not included. The table shows tens of thousands of clones, with just under 70% occurring only once. Sequenced sample: PBMCs. The receptors stem from a man aged 50 or older in good health and CMV-seronegative.

The gene calls are TRBV5-4 and TRBJ2-7, with 10 bases aligning to TRBD1. With 0 bases clipped from V and 4 bases from J, the junction kept 1 base outside the gene matches. CDR3 size: 14 residues. Per the germline V gene, CDR1 is SGHNT and CDR2 is YYREEE (reference sequence). The CDR3 spells CASSLVGQGYEQYV. As DNA, the CDR3 is TGTGCCAGCAGCTTGGTGGGACAGGGGTACGAGCAGTACGTC.

The chain uses TRBV2 and TRBJ2-5, with 8 bases that match TRBD2. The CDR3 contains 18 residues. Losses at the gene ends were 1 base for V and 5 bases for J; bases not matched to a gene: 15. Germline V lookup: CDR1 SNHLY, CDR2 FYNNEI. DNA of the CDR3: TGTGCCAGCAGTGAAGTAGGTAGCGGGACGTGGCGTGGGGAGACCCAGTACTTC. Its protein is CASSEVGSGTWRGETQYF.

This clone was observed a few times. Other DNA sequences in this specimen translate into the identical CDR3. The chain has TRBV6-5 and TRBJ1-2, with 11 bases identical to TRBD1. Germline CDR1 MNHEY, CDR2 SVGAGI. V shed 6 bases and J 8 bases; nucleotides not matched to a gene: 5. The CDR3 has 13 residues. The CDR3 sequence: CASSRTGGRGYTF. CDR3 coding DNA: TGTGCCAGCAGCCGGACAGGGGGCCGGGGCTACACCTTC.

The chain carries TRBV29-1 and TRBJ2-1, with 8 bases aligning to TRBD1. Germline CDR1 reads SQVTM; CDR2 reads ANQGSEA. The CDR3 consists of 14 residues. Trimming removed 5 bases from V and 4 bases from J; junction bases left unmatched: 7. Here the CDR3 DNA reads TGCAGCGTTTGTGACAGGGGTCTTTACAATGAGCAGTTCTTC. It specifies CSVCDRGLYNEQFF.

The rearrangement links TRBV27 to TRBJ2-3; D perhaps matches TRBD2 (6 bases). Germline values: CDR1 MNHEY, CDR2 SMNVEV (reference sequence). V lost 6 bases to trimming and J lost 8 bases, with 18 bases between them. CDR3 length equals 14 residues. The CDR3 nucleotides read TGTGCCAGCAGCCTCGGAGGGTACAGCGGTACGCAGTATTTT. It codes for CASSLGGYSGTQYF.

The chain is built from TRBV9 and TRBJ1-3, with 10 bases lining up with TRBD1. CDR3 size: 16 residues. Germline V gene lookup returns CDR1 SGDLS and CDR2 YYNGEE. V gave up 4 bases and J gave up 4 bases; unmatched junction bases: 8. CDR3 in DNA: TGTGCCAGCAGCACCCGGGGACAGGGGTTGGGAAACACCATATATTTT. This encodes CASSTRGQGLGNTIYF.

The genes are TRBV5-4 and TRBJ2-1, with D perhaps matching TRBD2 (6 bases). CDR3 length: 15 amino acids. V lost 1 base and J lost 2, with 10 bases in between. In germline, CDR1 is SGHNT, CDR2 YYREEE (reference sequence). CDR3 sequence: CASSLTRGTYNEQFF. CDR3 nucleotides: TGTGCCAGCAGCTTGACGCGGGGTACCTACAATGAGCAGTTCTTC.

This clone was detected only a few times. This CDR3 is also generated by other DNA sequences in the sample. The V call is TRBV5-1, the J call TRBJ1-1; perhaps TRBD1 as D (5 bases). This CDR3 is 13 amino acids long. The germline V gene has CDR1 SGHRS and CDR2 YFSETQ. Trimming took off 2 bases at V and 1 base at J, with 6 bases between the two ends. The CDR3 sequence: CASSLQENTEAFF. CDR3 sequence (DNA): TGCGCCAGCAGCTTACAGGAGAACACTGAAGCTTTCTTT.

This chain links TRBV29-1 with TRBJ2-3; 10 bases align to TRBD2. The junction had 5 bases not matched to a gene; V was cut back by 1 base and J by 4 bases. Germline V gene sequence: CDR1 SQVTM, CDR2 ANQGSEA. CDR3 size: 15 residues. CDR3 DNA sequence: TGCAGCGTTGAAGCTAGGACTAGCGGCCCAGATACGCAGTATTTT. It yields the protein CSVEARTSGPDTQYF.

The chain combines TRBV5-4 with TRBJ2-5; 9 nucleotides align to TRBD1. This CDR3 has 15 residues. Germline lookup yields CDR1 SGHNT and CDR2 YYREEE (reference sequence). J was trimmed by 5 bases and V by 4 bases; bases with no gene match: 9. The chain's CDR3 is CASSATGGTKETQYF. In nucleotides, the CDR3 is TGTGCCAGCAGCGCTACAGGGGGCACGAAGGAGACCCAGTACTTC.

J is TRBJ2-1 and V is TRBV11-2; TRBD2 is a possible D gene (7 bases). Germline CDR1 reads SGHAT; CDR2 reads FQNNGV. This CDR3 has 18 residues. Trimming stripped 4 bases from V and 2 bases from J, with 21 bases between. DNA of the CDR3: TGTGCCAGCAGCTCGACGGGGGCGTGGGGGGGCCCCTACAATGAGCAGTTCTTC. Translating it yields CASSSTGAWGGPYNEQFF.

This clone has more than one count but fewer than ten. The genes are TRBV6-1 and TRBJ1-4; D possibly corresponds to TRBD1 (5 bases). CDR1 MNHNS and CDR2 SASEGT come from the germline V gene. There are 15 residues in the CDR3. V lost 6 bases, J lost 3 bases, and 14 bases lay in between. The chain's CDR3 is CASSRPPGANEKLFF. CDR3 nucleotides: TGTGCCAGCAGCCGACCCCCGGGGGCTAATGAAAAACTGTTTTTT.

V gene TRBV7-9 combines with J gene TRBJ1-1; the match to TRBD1 covers 9 bases. With 1 base clipped from V and 5 bases from J, the junction kept 2 bases outside the gene matches. This CDR3 spans 14 amino acids. Germline CDR1 and CDR2: SEHNR and FQNEAQ (reference sequence). CDR3 nucleotide sequence: TGTGCCAGCAGCTTAGGGACAGGGGAAACTGAAGCTTTCTTT. Protein: CASSLGTGETEAFF.

The V gene is TRBV6-5, the J gene TRBJ1-1; maybe TRBD1 (5 bases). The V end was cut by 7 bases, the J end by 4 bases, with 16 bases between. From germline, CDR1 is MNHEY and CDR2 SVGAGI. The CDR3 consists of 14 residues. Here the CDR3 reads CASMGRGLSTEAFF. The CDR3 region has the DNA TGTGCCAGCATGGGTCGGGGGTTAAGCACTGAAGCTTTCTTT.

The rearrangement uses TRBV7-2 and TRBJ1-3; 10 nucleotides align to TRBD1. The CDR3 is made up of 16 amino acids. The ends lost 3 bases at V and 0 bases at J; junction bases unmatched: 2. Germline V gene lookup returns CDR1 SGHTA and CDR2 FQGNSA. CDR3 sequence (DNA): TGTGCCAGCAGCTTTCGACAGGGGGCCTCTGGAAACACCATATATTTT. The encoded protein is CASSFRQGASGNTIYF.

This clone has a handful of counts. The chain is built from TRBV2 and TRBJ2-7; 10 nucleotides align to TRBD2. The J segment lost 6 bases and the V segment lost 7 bases, leaving 3 bases of the junction unmatched. The CDR3 length is 12 residues. Germline V lookup: CDR1 SNHLY, CDR2 FYNNEI. This chain's CDR3 is CASTSGSPEQYV. In DNA, the CDR3 is TGTGCCAGCACTAGCGGGAGTCCCGAGCAGTACGTC.

The V call is TRBV2, the J call TRBJ2-2; D gene ambiguous. Germline V gene lookup returns CDR1 SNHLY and CDR2 FYNNEI. Trimming stripped 7 bases from V and 0 bases from J, with 9 bases between. The CDR3 runs to 14 residues. For the CDR3, the DNA is TGTGCCAGCATCTCGGTCGCGAACACCGGGGAGCTGTTTTTT. Translating it yields CASISVANTGELFF.

The chain links TRBV6-1 to TRBJ2-5; maybe TRBD2 (6 bases). CDR3 length equals 12 residues. CDR1 is MNHNS, CDR2 SASEGT, per germline. CDR3 sequence: CAIAREEETQYF. CDR3 sequence (DNA): TGTGCGATAGCCAGGGAGGAAGAGACCCAGTACTTC.

The V call is TRBV19, the J call TRBJ1-5; D may be TRBD1 (6 bases). CDR3 length: 13 amino acids. The V gene lost 5 bases and the J gene lost 3 bases, with 8 bases spanning the gap. Germline V gives CDR1 LNHDA, CDR2 SQIVND (reference sequence). The CDR3 DNA sequence: TGTGCCAGTAGTTACAGGGTCAATCAGCCCCAGCATTTT. Its translation: CASSYRVNQPQHF.

The rearrangement uses TRBV5-1 and TRBJ1-2; no definite D call. Trimming took 4 bases from V and 3 from J, leaving 10 bases between them. The CDR3 length is 13 residues. Germline CDR1 reads SGHRS; CDR2 reads YFSETQ. The CDR3: CASSIRGDYGYTF. The CDR3 nucleotides read TGCGCCAGCAGCATACGAGGAGACTATGGCTACACCTTC.

This clone occurred a few times. The rearrangement links TRBV7-9 to TRBJ1-1; D is possibly TRBD1 (6 bases). This CDR3 is built from 15 residues. The germline V gene has CDR1 SEHNR and CDR2 FQNEAQ (reference sequence). Trimming removed 4 bases at V and 4 bases at J, with 16 bases between. As DNA, the CDR3 is TGTGCCAGCAGCTCCGGCTTTACAGGGCGCACTGAAGCTTTCTTT. Its translation: CASSSGFTGRTEAFF.

This clone was counted a few times. The rearrangement uses TRBV7-7 and TRBJ2-7; 7 nucleotides align to TRBD1. CDR1 is SSHAT and CDR2 is FNYEAQ in the germline V gene (reference sequence). The CDR3 totals 13 residues. DNA for the CDR3: TGTGCTAGCGCGCCAGGGGGTAACAACGAGCAGTACGTC. Translated, it gives CASAPGGNNEQYV.

This clone was seen once. The chain employs TRBV4-2 and TRBJ2-1; TRBD2 matches 9 bases. The junction had 12 bases not matched to a gene; V was cut back by 5 bases and J by 7 bases. The V gene's germline CDR1 is LGHNA and CDR2 YNFKEQ. This CDR3 contains 16 residues. The CDR3 spells CASSSRAGGQSNEQFF. CDR3 nucleotides: TGTGCCAGCAGCTCCCGAGCGGGAGGACAGTCGAATGAGCAGTTCTTC.

The chain carries TRBV7-9 and TRBJ1-5; 7 bases line up with TRBD1. V shed 8 bases, J shed 5 bases, and the junction held 9 bases outside the gene matches. Germline V CDR1 and CDR2: SEHNR, FQNEAQ (reference sequence). This CDR3 comprises 14 residues. CDR3 DNA sequence: TGTGCCAGCTCACATGGGGACAGACATCAGCCCCAGCATTTT. Protein: CASSHGDRHQPQHF.

The chain has TRBV5-1 and TRBJ2-6, with a possible D match to TRBD2 (7 bases). V was cut by 0 bases and J by 1 base, with 11 bases left in between. This CDR3 has 17 amino acids. Per germline, CDR1 SGHRS and CDR2 YFSETQ. Written as DNA, the CDR3 is TGCGCCAGCAGCTTGGCGGGGGGCCTTTCTGGGGCCAACGTCCTGACTTTC. Its translation: CASSLAGGLSGANVLTF.